This T cell receptor beta chain was sequenced during a study of blood T cell repertoires in COVID-19. Study processing details: Estimation of nucleated cell counts was performed using reference gene primer amplification. Here immunoSEQ multiplex PCR was the method, and the copy in TCRdb shows in-frame clones only, minus some. The V and J calls and clone size come from that table; D and trimming were worked out from the DNA. The sample lists about half a million clones, approximately 90% occurring once. This CDR3 is 13 amino acids long. Trimming removed 7 bases from V and 10 bases from J, with 16 bases in between. Looked up from germline, CDR1 is SNHLY and CDR2 is FYNNEI. Recovery among Cohort 3 donors was established by two negative PCRs, clearance, or symptom resolution.

The sequenced material came from PBMCs or T cells enriched from blood (not recorded which). This chain connects TRBV2 to TRBJ2-2, with D perhaps matching TRBD2 (8 bases). The clonotype comes from a woman aged 60-70 years who had recovered from COVID-19. CDR3 nucleotide sequence: TGTGCCAGCACTCGGGGGGGGACAGAGGAGCTGTTTTTT. Protein sequence: CASTRGGTEELFF.